What follows describes a single T cell receptor beta chain. This record comes from a study of shared clonotypes between healthy human individuals. Study information: For every donor, three CD4 naive, three CD4 memory, two CD8 naive and one CD8 memory plates were used.

Terminally differentiated effector memory CD45RA+ cells were excluded by CCR7 positive selection of CD45RO-negative cells. Germline V gene lookup returns CDR1 ENHRY and CDR2 SYGVKD. CDR3 length: 13 residues. Trimming took off 0 bases at V and 4 bases at J, with 7 bases between the two ends. Per sorted-subset replicate PCR, input was around 200 ng DNA, representing 30,000 or so T cell genomes. The repertoire was sequenced with immunoSEQ multiplex PCR; TCRdb's copy has only in-frame clones and lacks some. The sample includes approximately 740,000 clones, around 92% seen only once; the top ten take 24%.

V usage is TRBV10-3 and J usage is TRBJ2-7; D gene unclear. Sequencing input: naive CD8+ T cells sorted from blood. The clonotype originates from a man aged 25 to 45 in good health. Here the CDR3 reads CAISESSVYEQYF. CDR3 coding DNA: TGTGCCATCAGTGAGTCTTCCGTATACGAGCAGTACTTC.